Only one count was recorded for the clone carrying this TCR beta chain. What it binds is unknown. This sample is part of a study of graft-versus-host responses after intestinal transplantation. Overall study context: Transplants given to recipients were multivisceral, liver-intestinal, or isolated intestinal. Study-level findings and limits: The study associated peak circulating GvH clone levels with early post-transplant HvG declines.

Generated by immunoSEQ multiplex PCR, the TCRdb table keeps only in-frame clones and is missing some. The sample yields roughly 77,000 clones, 80% to 90% seen once. With 2 bases removed from V and 2 bases from J, the gap between germline ends came to 16 bases. This CDR3 has 16 amino acids. CDR1 is MNHNS and CDR2 is SASEGT in the germline V gene. This rearrangement joins TRBV6-1 to TRBJ2-7; possible D gene TRBD2, 6 bases. The source of this sequence is a human donor who received an intestinal transplant. This material consisted of unstimulated CD8+ T cells sorted from spleen or lymph node cells, taken before intestinal transplant. The CDR3 loop is CASSETPGTATYEQYF. DNA for the CDR3: TGTGCCAGCAGTGAAACCCCCGGGACTGCCACCTACGAGCAGTACTTC.